One sample yielded the 15 T cell receptor beta chains listed below, sequenced in a study of T cell repertoires in cytomegalovirus infection. TCRdb processed the reads anew with MiXCR; each CDR3 protein has one entry. The table includes approximately 170,000 distinct CDR3 sequences, approximately 15% detected once. Sequencing was carried out using PBMCs. The source is a human donor in good health (CMV status not recorded). Some clones in this sample may be carry-over from other donors' samples.

In its sample, this clonotype was seen many times. The chain recombines TRBV11-1 with TRBJ1-1; D is uncertain. Germline lookup yields CDR1 SGHAT and CDR2 FQDESV (reference sequence). V lost 1 base and J lost 2, with 8 bases in between. This CDR3 is 14 amino acids long. CDR3 nucleotides: TGTGCCAGCAGCTTAGAAGGGTCTAACACTGAAGCTTTCTTT. Translated: CASSLEGSNTEAFF.

This clonotype occurred many times. The chain has TRBV7-8 and TRBJ2-7; TRBD1 might be the D (5 bases). Germline loops: CDR1 SGHVS, CDR2 FQNEAQ. The CDR3 length is 14 residues. Trimming cost V 5 bases and J 3 bases, with 14 bases left between them. CDR3 DNA: TGTGCCAGCAGCCCCCGTGGACAAGTCTACGAGCAGTACTTC. It specifies CASSPRGQVYEQYF. Drawing the rest from reference TRBV7-8 and TRBJ2-7, the complete variable domain is GAGVSQSPRYKVAKRGQDVALRCDPISGHVSLFWYQQALGQGPEFLTYFQNEAQLDKSGLPSDRFFAERPEGSVSTLKIQRTQQEDSAVYLCASSPRGQVYEQYFGPGTRLTVT.

The sample holds many counts of this clonotype. The rearrangement joins TRBV7-2 to TRBJ2-7; D gene unclear. Germline CDR1 SGHTA, CDR2 FQGNSA. This CDR3 has 14 amino acids. V was trimmed by 5 bases and J by 4 bases, leaving 15 bases between them. The CDR3 bases are TGTGCCAGCAGCGGCTTCGCGAACCTTTACGAGCAGTACTTC. Amino acids: CASSGFANLYEQYF.

Ten or more counts support this clonotype. J is TRBJ1-2 and V is TRBV7-2; 7 bases agree with TRBD1. Germline CDR1 is SGHTA and CDR2 is FQGNSA. The length of the CDR3 is 13 residues. V trimming: 5 bases; J trimming: 4 bases; junction bases outside the gene matches: 4. The CDR3: CASSLDRIYGYTF. The CDR3 DNA is TGTGCCAGCAGCCTGGACAGGATCTATGGCTACACCTTC.

This rearrangement joins TRBV2 to TRBJ1-1; TRBD1 might be the D (6 bases). The CDR3 length is 15 residues. Germline V gives CDR1 SNHLY, CDR2 FYNNEI. Trimming removed 6 bases at V and 1 base at J, with 15 bases between. This CDR3 is CASRVQGRENTEAFF. In DNA, the CDR3 is TGTGCCAGCAGGGTGCAGGGGCGGGAGAACACTGAAGCTTTCTTT. The entire variable domain, with the rest obtained from reference TRBV2 and TRBJ1-1, is as follows: EPEVTQTPSHQVTQMGQEVILRCVPISNHLYFYWYRQILGQKVEFLVSFYNNEISEKSEIFDDQFSVERPDGSNFTLKIRSTKLEDSAMYFCASRVQGRENTEAFFGQGTRLTVV.

This clonotype came up many times. The chain links TRBV7-2 to TRBJ1-1; 11 bases match TRBD1. Trimming removed 5 bases from V and 3 bases from J; junction bases left unmatched: 5. The CDR3 sequence is 15 residues long. Germline CDR1 and CDR2: SGHTA and FQGNSA. CDR3 nucleotides: TGTGCCAGCAGCGGGGGACAGGGGGGGCACACTGAAGCTTTCTTT. Translation: CASSGGQGGHTEAFF.

CDR3 sequence (DNA): TGTGCCAGTAGTATGGATACGAACACCGGGGAGCTGTTTTTT. It specifies CASSMDTNTGELFF. The V and J genes are TRBV19 and TRBJ2-2; the D is unclear. The germline gives CDR1 LNHDA, CDR2 SQIVND (reference sequence). This CDR3 contains 14 residues. V lost 3 bases and J lost 0, with 5 bases in between.

This sequence joins TRBV7-9 and TRBJ1-6; D possibly corresponds to TRBD1 (5 bases). Trimming shortened V by 2 bases and J by 6 bases, and 8 bases separated the two germline ends. The CDR3 is 14 amino acids. Germline CDR1 and CDR2: SEHNR and FQNEAQ (reference sequence). In DNA form, the CDR3 reads TGTGCCAGCAGCTTACTAGGGGTTAATTCACCCCTCCACTTT. Its translation is CASSLLGVNSPLHF.

This clonotype was picked up a small number of times. V is TRBV6-2 or TRBV6-3 and J is TRBJ1-1; 10 bases are shared with TRBD1. CDR3 size: 17 residues. Germline-derived CDR1 and CDR2 are MNHEY and SVGEGT. V shed 2 bases and J 3 bases; nucleotides not matched to a gene: 9. In nucleotides, the CDR3 is TGTGCCAGCAGTTACCCAGTCTGGACAGGGGGGGACACTGAAGCTTTCTTT. Amino acid sequence: CASSYPVWTGGDTEAFF.

This clonotype was seen more than once but under ten times. V is TRBV14 and J is TRBJ1-6; 7 bases agree with TRBD1. V shed 4 bases and J 7 bases; nucleotides not matched to a gene: 7. This CDR3 spans 15 amino acids. Per the germline V gene, CDR1 is SGHDN and CDR2 is FVKESK. CDR3 DNA sequence: TGTGCCAGCAGCCCTCGGACAGGCGGGAATTCACCCCTCCACTTT. Protein sequence: CASSPRTGGNSPLHF. Full variable domain (outside the CDR3, taken from reference TRBV14 and TRBJ1-6): EAGVTQFPSHSVIEKGQTVTLRCDPISGHDNLYWYRRVMGKEIKFLLHFVKESKQDESGMPNNRFLAERTGGTYSTLKVQPAELEDSGVYFCASSPRTGGNSPLHFGNGTRLTVT.

This clonotype was observed at least ten times. The J gene is TRBJ2-3, the V gene TRBV27, with D perhaps matching TRBD1 (6 bases). Germline loops: CDR1 MNHEY, CDR2 SMNVEV (reference sequence). CDR3 length: 17 amino acids. V shed 4 bases and J shed 0 bases, with 17 bases lying between them. The CDR3 DNA reads TGTGCCAGCAGTTCCGCCCGGGACACTTCTAGCACAGATACGCAGTATTTT. It encodes CASSSARDTSSTDTQYF.

The chain combines TRBV5-1 with TRBJ1-1; D perhaps matches TRBD1 (6 bases). The CDR3 has 14 amino acids. V was cut by 2 bases and J by 3 bases, with 11 bases left in between. Germline V gives CDR1 SGHRS, CDR2 YFSETQ. CDR3 coding DNA: TGCGCCAGCAGCTTTCGGGGGCACGACACTGAAGCTTTCTTT. Protein: CASSFRGHDTEAFF.

This clonotype was detected many times. This chain links TRBV19 with TRBJ2-1; 11 bases match TRBD2. Germline trimming cut 9 bases from V and 3 bases from J; bases unmatched to any gene: 19. The CDR3 length is 19 residues. The germline gives CDR1 LNHDA, CDR2 SQIVND (reference sequence). This CDR3 is CASSISSGGGLAGYNEQFF. The CDR3 coding sequence is TGTGCCAGCTCCATATCCTCTGGTGGCGGACTAGCGGGCTACAATGAGCAGTTCTTC.

In this sample, this clonotype turned up many times. This chain links TRBV7-2 with TRBJ2-5; 10 bases fit TRBD2. The CDR3 sequence is 14 residues long. The V gene's germline CDR1 is SGHTA and CDR2 FQGNSA. J was trimmed by 3 bases and V by 3 bases; bases with no gene match: 1. The CDR3: CASSLGLAKETQYF. The CDR3 DNA sequence: TGTGCCAGCAGCTTGGGACTAGCGAAAGAGACCCAGTACTTC.

The sample holds many counts of this clonotype. This rearrangement joins TRBV12-3 or TRBV12-4 to TRBJ2-2, with 8 bases identical to TRBD2. The V and J ends lost 2 bases and 0 bases, in that order; junction bases with no gene match: 8. The CDR3 contains 18 residues. The CDR3 spells CASSLYVPGGANTGELFF. Written as DNA, the CDR3 is TGTGCCAGCAGTTTATACGTTCCGGGAGGGGCGAACACCGGGGAGCTGTTTTTT.